These 10 T cell receptor beta chains share one sample of origin, sequenced in a study of shared clonotypes between healthy human individuals (dated by TCRdb to the early 2020s). Receptor libraries were prepared by the immunoSEQ multiplex PCR assay. The table was pulled from immuneACCESS by TCRdb, which kept in-frame rearrangements only. Such tables lose some clones; where checked, under half of the loss comes from unresolved V genes, and the rest has no known cause. The sample profile shows about 2 million clones; 85% to 95% of them were found once. 0.1% to 0.15% of the sample is held by the ten biggest clonotypes. The sequenced material came from naive CD4+ T cells sorted from blood. In the paper's terms, the cell subset or site label means: CD45RA+ positively selected. These receptors all stem from a man aged 18-30 years in good health.

V gene TRBV28 combines with J gene TRBJ1-1; D gene unclear. V was cut by 3 bases and J by 1 base, with 12 bases left in between. CDR3 length: 15 residues. Germline lookup yields CDR1 MDHEN and CDR2 SYDVKM. CDR3 protein: CASSFGVQANTEAFF. The CDR3, as DNA: TGTGCCAGCAGTTTCGGGGTTCAGGCGAACACTGAAGCTTTCTTT.

The CDR3 reads CASSQGQPLNSPLHF. The CDR3 DNA is TGTGCCAGCTCACAGGGACAGCCTCTAAATTCACCCCTCCACTTT. The genes are TRBV18 and TRBJ1-6; 7 positions agree with TRBD1. V lost 4 bases and J lost 7; bases outside the gene matches: 7. Looked up from germline, CDR1 is KGHSH and CDR2 is LQKENI. The length of the CDR3 is 15 residues.

This sequence joins TRBV28 and TRBJ2-1, with TRBD1 matching over 7 bases. Germline V gene sequence: CDR1 MDHEN, CDR2 SYDVKM. With V trimmed by 3 bases and J by 5 bases, 7 bases remained unmatched. CDR3 length equals 15 residues. The chain's CDR3 is CASSFNRGYDNEQFF. The DNA for the CDR3 is TGTGCCAGCAGTTTTAACAGGGGATACGACAATGAGCAGTTCTTC.

V is TRBV5-4 and J is TRBJ2-7; 9 bases agree with TRBD2. Germline CDR1 is SGHNT and CDR2 is YYREEE (reference sequence). V gave up 4 bases and J gave up 3 bases; unmatched junction bases: 8. The CDR3 has 15 amino acids. The chain's CDR3 is CASSPERGAFYEQYF. The CDR3 DNA sequence: TGTGCCAGCAGCCCTGAGCGGGGGGCTTTCTACGAGCAGTACTTC.

This rearrangement joins TRBV5-1 to TRBJ1-2; 9 bases fit TRBD1. The V segment lost 4 bases and the J segment 3 bases; nucleotides outside the gene matches: 19. CDR3 length: 19 amino acids. Per germline, CDR1 SGHRS and CDR2 YFSETQ. The CDR3, as DNA: TGCGCCAGCAGCGGCGTCCCGGGACAGGGCCCAAACCGAGACTATGGCTACACCTTC. It translates to CASSGVPGQGPNRDYGYTF.

This rearrangement joins TRBV28 to TRBJ2-5, with 7 bases identical to TRBD1. Per germline, CDR1 MDHEN and CDR2 SYDVKM. V lost 1 base to trimming and J lost 3 bases; unmatched junction nucleotides: 5. CDR3 length: 15 residues. CDR3 residues: CASSLSGTAKETQYF. DNA of the CDR3: TGTGCCAGCAGTTTATCCGGGACAGCCAAAGAGACCCAGTACTTC.

J is TRBJ2-1 and V is TRBV5-1; 8 bases agree with TRBD2. CDR3 length equals 16 residues. CDR1 SGHRS and CDR2 YFSETQ come from the germline V gene. V was pared by 0 bases and J by 2 bases, with 4 bases of the junction left unmatched. The chain's CDR3 is CASSLAVLAAYNEQFF. The DNA of the CDR3 is TGCGCCAGCAGCTTGGCCGTACTAGCGGCCTACAATGAGCAGTTCTTC.

This chain connects TRBV25-1 to TRBJ1-1, with a tentative D call TRBD1 (6 bases). Germline values: CDR1 MGHDK, CDR2 SYGVNS. Trimming shortened V by 3 bases and J by 5 bases, and 13 bases separated the two germline ends. The CDR3 contains 14 residues. CDR3 DNA: TGTGCCAGCAGTGAGGTGTGGGGGGCGACTGAAGCTTTCTTT. Translated: CASSEVWGATEAFF.

The V call is TRBV19, the J call TRBJ1-6, with D tentatively TRBD1 (6 bases). The V end was cut by 5 bases, the J end by 10 bases, with 15 bases between. CDR1 is LNHDA and CDR2 is SQIVND in the germline V gene (reference sequence). The CDR3 loop spans 14 amino acids. This CDR3 reads CASSSSGERSPLHF. The CDR3 nucleotides read TGTGCCAGTAGTTCCTCAGGGGAGCGGTCACCCCTCCACTTT.

V gene TRBV6-5 combines with J gene TRBJ2-7; no clear D. Deletions cut 8 bases from V and 2 bases from J, with 13 bases between. The length of the CDR3 is 13 residues. Germline V CDR1 and CDR2: MNHEY, SVGAGI. CDR3 in amino acids: CASGYSATYEQYF. Written as DNA, the CDR3 is TGTGCCAGCGGCTACAGCGCGACCTACGAGCAGTACTTC.